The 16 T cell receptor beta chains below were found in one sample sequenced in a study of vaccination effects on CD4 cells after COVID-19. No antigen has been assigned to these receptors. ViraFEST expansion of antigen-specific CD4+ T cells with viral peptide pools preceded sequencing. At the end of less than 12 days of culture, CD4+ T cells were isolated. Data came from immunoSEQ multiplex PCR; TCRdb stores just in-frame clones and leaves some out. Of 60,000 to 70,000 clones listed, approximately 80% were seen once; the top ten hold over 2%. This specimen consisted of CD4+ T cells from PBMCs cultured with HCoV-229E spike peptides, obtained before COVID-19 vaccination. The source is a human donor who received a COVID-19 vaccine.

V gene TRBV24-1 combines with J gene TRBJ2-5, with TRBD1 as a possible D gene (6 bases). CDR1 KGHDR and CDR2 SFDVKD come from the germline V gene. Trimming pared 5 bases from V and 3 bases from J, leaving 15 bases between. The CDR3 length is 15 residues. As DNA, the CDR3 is TGTGCCACCAGTGCCCCCGGGACAAACAAAGAGACCCAGTACTTC. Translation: CATSAPGTNKETQYF.

As DNA, the CDR3 is TGTGCCAGCAGCGTCGGACAGGGTGGGTTAGAAACTAATGAAAAACTGTTTTTT. This translates into CASSVGQGGLETNEKLFF. This sequence joins TRBV9 and TRBJ1-4, with 8 nucleotides matching TRBD1. Trimming cost V 2 bases and J 1 base; bases outside gene matches: 10. The germline V gene encodes CDR1 SGDLS and CDR2 YYNGEE. This CDR3 has 18 residues.

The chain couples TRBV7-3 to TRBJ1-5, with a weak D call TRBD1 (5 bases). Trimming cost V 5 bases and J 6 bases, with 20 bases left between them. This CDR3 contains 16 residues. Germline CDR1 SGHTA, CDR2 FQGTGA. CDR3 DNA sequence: TGTGCCAGCAGCCCCGAGAGGGCCAGGGCTAGTCAGCCCCAGCATTTT. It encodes CASSPERARASQPQHF.

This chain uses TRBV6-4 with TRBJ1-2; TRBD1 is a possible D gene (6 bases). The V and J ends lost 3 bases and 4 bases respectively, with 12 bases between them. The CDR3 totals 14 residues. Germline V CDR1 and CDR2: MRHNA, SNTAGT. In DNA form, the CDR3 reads TGTGCCAGCAGTGAATCAGGGGCGGGCTATGGCTACACCTTC. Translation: CASSESGAGYGYTF.

CDR3 sequence (DNA): TGTGCCACCAGTGATTTGCGGGCGGGAGGGGCTGAAGCTTTCTTT. Translation gives CATSDLRAGGAEAFF. This chain joins TRBV24-1 and TRBJ1-1, with D tentatively TRBD1 (5 bases). V was cut by 0 bases and J by 6 bases, with 13 bases left in between. This CDR3 contains 15 residues. The germline V gene has CDR1 KGHDR and CDR2 SFDVKD.

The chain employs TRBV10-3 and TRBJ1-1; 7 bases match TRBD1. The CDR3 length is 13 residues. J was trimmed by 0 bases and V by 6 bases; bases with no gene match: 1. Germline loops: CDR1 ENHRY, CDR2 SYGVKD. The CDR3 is CAIRGQLNTEAFF. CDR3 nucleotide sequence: TGTGCCATCAGGGGACAGCTGAACACTGAAGCTTTCTTT.

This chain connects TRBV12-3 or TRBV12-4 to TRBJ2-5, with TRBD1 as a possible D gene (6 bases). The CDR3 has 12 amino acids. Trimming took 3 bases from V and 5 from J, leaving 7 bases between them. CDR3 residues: CASSFTGETQYF. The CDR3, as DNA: TGTGCCAGCAGTTTTACAGGGGAGACCCAGTACTTC.

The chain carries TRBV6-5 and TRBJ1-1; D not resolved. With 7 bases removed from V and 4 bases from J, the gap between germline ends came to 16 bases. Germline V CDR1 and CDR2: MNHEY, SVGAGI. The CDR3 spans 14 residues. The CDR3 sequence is CASIKARGSTEAFF. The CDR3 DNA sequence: TGTGCCAGCATCAAAGCACGGGGTAGCACTGAAGCTTTCTTT.

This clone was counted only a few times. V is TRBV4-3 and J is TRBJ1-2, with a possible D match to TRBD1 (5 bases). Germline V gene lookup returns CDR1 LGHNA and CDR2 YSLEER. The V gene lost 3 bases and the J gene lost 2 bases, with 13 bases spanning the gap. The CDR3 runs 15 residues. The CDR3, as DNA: TGCGCCAGCAGCCACAGGGACCGGACAAACTATGGCTACACCTTC. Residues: CASSHRDRTNYGYTF.

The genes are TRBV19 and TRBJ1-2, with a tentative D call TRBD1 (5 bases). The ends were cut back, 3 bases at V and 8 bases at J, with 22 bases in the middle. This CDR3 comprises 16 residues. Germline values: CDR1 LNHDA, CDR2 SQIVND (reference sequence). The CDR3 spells CASSIAGMQGIGGYTF. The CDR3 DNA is TGTGCCAGTAGTATCGCCGGGATGCAGGGTATTGGGGGCTACACCTTC.

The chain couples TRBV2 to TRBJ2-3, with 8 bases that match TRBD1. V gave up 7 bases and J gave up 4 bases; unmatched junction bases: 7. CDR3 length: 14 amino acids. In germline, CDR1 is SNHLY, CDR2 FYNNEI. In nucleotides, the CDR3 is TGTGCCAGCAAAGGCAGGGGGCTCGCAGATACGCAGTATTTT. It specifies CASKGRGLADTQYF.

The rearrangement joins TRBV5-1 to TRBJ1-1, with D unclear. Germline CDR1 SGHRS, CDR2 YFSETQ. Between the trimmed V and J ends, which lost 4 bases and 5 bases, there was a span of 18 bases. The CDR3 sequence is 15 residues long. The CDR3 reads CASSHDNTARTEAFF. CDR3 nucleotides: TGCGCCAGCAGCCACGATAACACGGCTAGGACTGAAGCTTTCTTT.

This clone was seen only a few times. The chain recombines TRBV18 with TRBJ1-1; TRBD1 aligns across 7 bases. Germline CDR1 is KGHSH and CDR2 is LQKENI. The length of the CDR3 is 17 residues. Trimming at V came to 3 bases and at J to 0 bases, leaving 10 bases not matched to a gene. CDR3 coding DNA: TGTGCCAGCTCACCCAAAGCCAAGGACAGGTTGAACACTGAAGCTTTCTTT. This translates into CASSPKAKDRLNTEAFF.

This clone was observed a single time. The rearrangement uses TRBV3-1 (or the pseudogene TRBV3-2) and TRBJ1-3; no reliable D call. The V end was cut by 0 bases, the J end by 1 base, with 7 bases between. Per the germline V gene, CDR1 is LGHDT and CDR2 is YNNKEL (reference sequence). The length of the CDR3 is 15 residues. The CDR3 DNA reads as TGTGCCAGCAGCCAAGATACCAATTCTGGAAACACCATATATTTT. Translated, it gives CASSQDTNSGNTIYF.

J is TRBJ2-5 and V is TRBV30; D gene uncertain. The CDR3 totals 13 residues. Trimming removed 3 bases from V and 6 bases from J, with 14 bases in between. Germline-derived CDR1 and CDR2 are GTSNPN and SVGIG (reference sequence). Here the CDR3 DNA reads TGTGCCTGGAGGCTGACCTCCGCCCAGACCCAGTACTTC. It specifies CAWRLTSAQTQYF.

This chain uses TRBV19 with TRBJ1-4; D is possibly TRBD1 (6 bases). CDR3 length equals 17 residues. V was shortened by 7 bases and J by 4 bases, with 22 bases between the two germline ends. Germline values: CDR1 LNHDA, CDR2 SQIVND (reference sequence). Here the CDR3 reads CASTPRGGQRGNEKLFF. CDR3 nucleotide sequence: TGTGCCAGTACTCCACGTGGGGGGCAAAGAGGTAATGAAAAACTGTTTTTT.